The source of this T cell receptor (beta chain) is a study of blood T cell repertoires in COVID-19. Study summary: Donors in the United States, Italy and Spain gave samples during acute or convalescent COVID-19. Sources were T cells, B-cell-depleted T cells, or PBMCs; the material itself was cDNA or gDNA.

As handled by the study authors: By means of reference gene primer amplification, nucleated cell counts were estimated. Generated by immunoSEQ multiplex PCR, the TCRdb table keeps only in-frame clones and is missing some. V and J calls and clone size are copied from that table; D and trimming were computed from the DNA. The table shows 120,000 to 150,000 clones, with 80% to 90% occurring only once. V was clipped by 4 bases and J by 4 bases, with 16 bases between them. The CDR3 spans 15 residues. Germline V gene data show CDR1 as LGHDT and CDR2 as YNNKEL (reference sequence). The V and J genes are TRBV3-1 (or the pseudogene TRBV3-2) and TRBJ2-5; the D is unclear. The source is a man between 45 and 60 years old who had recovered from COVID-19. Sequencing was done on a sample of peripheral blood. In DNA, the CDR3 is TGTGCCAGCAGCCGAAAAATTAGCTTTGGAGAGACCCAGTACTTC. As protein: CASSRKISFGETQYF.